This TCR beta chain was sequenced in a study of blood T cell repertoires in COVID-19. Study-level information: Both acute and convalescent COVID-19 samples were obtained from the United States, Italy and Spain. PBMCs, B-cell-depleted T cells, or T cells provided the cDNA or gDNA that made up the material.

Germline CDR1 reads SGHVS; CDR2 reads FNYEAQ. Trimming shortened V by 5 bases and J by 2 bases, and 10 bases separated the two germline ends. The CDR3 has 15 residues. Per the authors' pipeline: How many nucleated cells were present was estimated from reference gene primer amplification. Clones were sequenced by immunoSEQ multiplex PCR, and TCRdb holds only the in-frame ones, with some missing. V, J and clone size derive from that table, while D and trimming were established from the DNA sequence. The sample lists about 280,000 clones; around 89% were seen once. The chain carries TRBV7-6 and TRBJ2-6; D is unresolved. Source material: peripheral blood. This TCR came from a man aged 35-49 years with acute or convalescent COVID-19. CDR3 amino acids: CASSPYPPGANVLTF. The CDR3 DNA reads TGTGCCAGCAGCCCTTATCCTCCTGGGGCCAACGTCCTGACTTTC.